This T cell receptor (beta chain) was sequenced in a study of glioma-infiltrating T cells. Study-wide points: Non-neoplastic patients had below-expected tissue-blood divergence, while all gliomas exceeded expectation. CDR3 overlap between tissue and blood was very small.

The sample holds many counts of this clonotype. What it recognizes is unknown. The iRepertoire nested amplicon-rescue multiplex PCR amplified TCR alpha and beta CDR3s from RNA. Input was about 85-450 ng of tissue mRNA or PBMC total RNA. TCRdb re-called the multiplex PCR reads through MiXCR, storing one row per CDR3 protein. The sample lists fewer than 200,000 distinct CDR3 sequences; 25% to 35% were seen once. Material: glioma tissue, nonneoplastic brain tissue, or PBMCs (not recorded which). This clonotype originated in a human donor with low-grade glioma or glioblastoma, undergoing nonglioma brain surgery, or in good health (not recorded which).

As DNA, the CDR3 is TGTGCCAGCAGTTTTCGGGCAGGGGGCACTGAAGCTTTCTTT. Encoded protein: CASSFRAGGTEAFF. V gene TRBV28 combines with J gene TRBJ1-1, with TRBD1 matching 7 bases. The CDR3 has 14 amino acids. Germline-derived CDR1 and CDR2 are MDHEN and SYDVKM. V lost 3 bases, J lost 4 bases, and 5 bases stayed unmatched.